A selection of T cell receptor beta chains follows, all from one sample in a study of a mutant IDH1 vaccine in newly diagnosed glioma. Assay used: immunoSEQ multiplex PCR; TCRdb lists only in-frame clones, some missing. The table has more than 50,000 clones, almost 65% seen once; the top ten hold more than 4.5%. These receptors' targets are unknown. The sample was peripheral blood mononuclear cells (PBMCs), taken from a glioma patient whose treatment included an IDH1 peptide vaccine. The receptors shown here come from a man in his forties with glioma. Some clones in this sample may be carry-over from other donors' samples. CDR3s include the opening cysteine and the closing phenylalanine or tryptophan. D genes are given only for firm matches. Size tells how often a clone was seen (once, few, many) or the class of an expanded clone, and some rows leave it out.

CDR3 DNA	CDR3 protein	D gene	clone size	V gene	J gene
TGTGCCAGTAGAATGAGCTCCTATAATTCACCCCTCCACTTT	CASRMSSYNSPLHF	.	few	TRBV19	TRBJ1-6
TGTGCCAGCAGCTTAGGTCTAGGGCCCACAGATACGCAGTATTTT	CASSLGLGPTDTQYF	.	.	TRBV11-3	TRBJ2-3
TGTGCCAGCAGCTTAGCCCTCGATAGCTCCTACGAGCAGTACTTC	CASSLALDSSYEQYF	.	.	TRBV7-8	TRBJ2-7
TGTGCCAGCAGTTTACAGGGGCTCACTGAAGCTTTCTTT	CASSLQGLTEAFF	.	few	TRBV27	TRBJ1-1
TGTGCCAGCAGCTTAGCAATCCAGGGGAATTCACCCCTCCACTTT	CASSLAIQGNSPLHF	.	.	TRBV11-2	TRBJ1-6
TGTGCCAGCAGCTATAGACTAGCGGGGGAATCAGATACGCAGTATTTT	CASSYRLAGESDTQYF	TRBD2	.	TRBV5-4	TRBJ2-3
TGTGCCAGTAGTGGGGGACTAGCCACAGATACGCAGTATTTT	CASSGGLATDTQYF	TRBD2	.	TRBV19	TRBJ2-3
TGTGCCAGCAGATCACTAGCGGGGGAAGCCTACGAGCAGTACTTC	CASRSLAGEAYEQYF	TRBD2	.	TRBV6-1	TRBJ2-7
TGTGCCAGCACACGCGGTGGGGGGTTCGGAACTAATGAAAAACTGTTTTTT	CASTRGGGFGTNEKLFF	.	.	TRBV21-1	TRBJ1-4
TGCAGCGTTCTAGTCGGGGCCGGGGAGCTGTTTTTT	CSVLVGAGELFF	.	.	TRBV29-1	TRBJ2-2
TGTGCCAGCTCAACTTCCGGGACGGCAACCAATGAGCAGTTCTTC	CASSTSGTATNEQFF	.	.	TRBV18	TRBJ2-1
TGTGCCAGCAGCTTGGGGGCAACTAATGAAAAACTGTTTTTT	CASSLGATNEKLFF	.	.	TRBV5-4	TRBJ1-4
TGTGCCAGCAGCTCAGTGCTTCGCTACGAGCAGTACTTC	CASSSVLRYEQYF	.	.	TRBV7-8	TRBJ2-7
TGCGCCAGCACCAGGGACGGAAACACCATATATTTT	CASTRDGNTIYF	.	.	TRBV5-1	TRBJ1-3
TGTGCCTGGAGTGCCAGACACACCGGGGAGCTGTTTTTT	CAWSARHTGELFF	.	few	TRBV30	TRBJ2-2
TGTGCCAGCAGGAGGGACAGTTACGAGCAGTACTTC	CASRRDSYEQYF	TRBD1	.	TRBV6-6	TRBJ2-7
TGCAGCGTTAACACAGGGGAGAACTACGAGCAGTACTTC	CSVNTGENYEQYF	TRBD1	.	TRBV29-1	TRBJ2-7
TGTGCCAGCAGCTTCCTCGACACGGGGAGGGCTTCACCCCTCCACTTT	CASSFLDTGRASPLHF	.	once	TRBV5-6	TRBJ1-6
TGCAGCGTCCCCAGGGGGCGCGGGAATGAGCAGTTCTTC	CSVPRGRGNEQFF	TRBD1	few	TRBV29-1	TRBJ2-1
TGTGCCAGCTGCGGACCGTTGAACACTGAAGCTTTCTTT	CASCGPLNTEAFF	.	.	TRBV25-1	TRBJ1-1
TGTGCCAGCAGCTTGGCCGGATTGAACGCTGAAGCTTTCTTT	CASSLAGLNAEAFF	.	.	TRBV7-2	TRBJ1-1
TGTGCCTGGAGGTACATGAACACTGAAGCTTTCTTT	CAWRYMNTEAFF	.	.	TRBV30	TRBJ1-1
TGTGCCAGCAGTCCGGAGACCTATAATTCACCCCTCCACTTT	CASSPETYNSPLHF	.	.	TRBV25-1	TRBJ1-6
TGTGCCAGCAGCTTGGCCACTTTTCGGTCGAACACTGAAGCTTTCTTT	CASSLATFRSNTEAFF	.	.	TRBV5-6	TRBJ1-1
TGTGCCATCAGTGAGTCGACGCGGAGCTCCTACGAGCAGTACTTC	CAISESTRSSYEQYF	.	few	TRBV10-3	TRBJ2-7
TGTGCCAGCAGTCGTTCTAGCGGGGGTCTAGATACGCAGTATTTT	CASSRSSGGLDTQYF	TRBD2	.	TRBV2	TRBJ2-3
TGTGCCAGCAGTTACTCGCTAGCGGGGGCTCAAGAGACCCAGTACTTC	CASSYSLAGAQETQYF	TRBD2	.	TRBV6-5	TRBJ2-5
TGTGCCAGCAGCTTTCGACGGATGAGGGATGAAAAACTGTTTTTT	CASSFRRMRDEKLFF	.	.	TRBV7-9	TRBJ1-4
TGTGCCAGTAGTTCGGGATACACCTACGAGCAGTACTTC	CASSSGYTYEQYF	.	.	TRBV19	TRBJ2-7
TGCGCCAGCAGTGATTACAGGGAGAACACTGAAGCTTTCTTT	CASSDYRENTEAFF	.	.	TRBV10-1	TRBJ1-1
TGTGCCAGCAGCTTCAACAGCGACCTGGGCTATGGCTACACCTTC	CASSFNSDLGYGYTF	.	.	TRBV5-5	TRBJ1-2
TGCAGCGTTGAACAGGGGGCGAGTCGGAACACTGAAGCTTTCTTT	CSVEQGASRNTEAFF	TRBD1	.	TRBV29-1	TRBJ1-1
TGCGCCAGCATGTTACGGGGTTCCTACGAGCAGTACTTC	CASMLRGSYEQYF	.	.	TRBV10-2	TRBJ2-7
TGCGCCAGCAGCTGGGGGGGCCAAGAGACCCAGTACTTC	CASSWGGQETQYF	TRBD2	.	TRBV5-1	TRBJ2-5
TGTGCCAGCAGAGGACCGTTAGCCAAAAACATTCAGTACTTC	CASRGPLAKNIQYF	.	.	TRBV6-1	TRBJ2-4
TGTGCCAGCAGTTTAAGGTCCATGAACACTGAAGCTTTCTTT	CASSLRSMNTEAFF	.	few	TRBV6-1	TRBJ1-1
TGTGCCAGCAGTGAAGCGCGAGGGGCCTCGGCAGATACGCAGTATTTT	CASSEARGASADTQYF	.	.	TRBV6-1	TRBJ2-3
TGTGCCAGCAGCTCCCGCCCAAAAACAGGGCCCTATAATTCACCCCTCCACTTT	CASSSRPKTGPYNSPLHF	.	.	TRBV13	TRBJ1-6
TGTGCCATCAGTGATGGTGGAGACACCGGGGAGCTGTTTTTT	CAISDGGDTGELFF	.	.	TRBV10-3	TRBJ2-2
TGTGCCAGCAGTGTAGACCCGGGACAACTGTCGTACGAGCAGTACTTC	CASSVDPGQLSYEQYF	.	.	TRBV2	TRBJ2-7
TGTGCCAGCAGTTTATATGGGGTCCTCGGCTACAATGAGCAGTTCTTC	CASSLYGVLGYNEQFF	.	.	TRBV27	TRBJ2-1
TGTGCCAGCAGGGACCTCAGGGAGGATTCACCCCTCCACTTT	CASRDLREDSPLHF	.	.	TRBV27	TRBJ1-6
TGCGCCAGCAGCTTTGAAGGGACTTATAATCAGCCCCAGCATTTT	CASSFEGTYNQPQHF	.	.	TRBV5-1	TRBJ1-5
TGTGCCAGCAGCGCCCGGGAGCTCATCTCTGGGGCCAACGTCCTGACTTTC	CASSARELISGANVLTF	.	.	TRBV14	TRBJ2-6
TGTGCCAGCAGTTACTCCGGGACAGGGGTATACGAGCAGTACTTC	CASSYSGTGVYEQYF	TRBD1	.	TRBV6-5	TRBJ2-7
TGTGCCAGTAGTATATCTAACGTGGGGTTCCAGTACTTC	CASSISNVGFQYF	.	.	TRBV19	TRBJ2-5
TGTGCCAGCAGCAACTCTCACGTCAGGAACTCTTCTAGCACAGATACGCAGTATTTT	CASSNSHVRNSSSTDTQYF	.	once	TRBV5-4	TRBJ2-3
TGTGCCAGCAGTTTTTATAATTCACCCCTCCACTTT	CASSFYNSPLHF	.	once	TRBV27	TRBJ1-6
TGTGCCAGCAGCCGTTCCGGGACAGAAGCTTTCTTT	CASSRSGTEAFF	.	few	TRBV6-5	TRBJ1-1
TGTGCCTCATCACAGGGATTTATCTTCAATCAGCCCCAGCATTTT	CASSQGFIFNQPQHF	.	.	TRBV2	TRBJ1-5